This T cell receptor (beta chain) was obtained from a study of blood T cell repertoires in COVID-19. Study in general: From T cells, B-cell-depleted T cells, or PBMCs came the material, which was cDNA or gDNA.

Losses at the gene ends were 5 bases for V and 8 bases for J; bases not matched to a gene: 5. Germline assignment: CDR1 SGHTA and CDR2 FQGNSA. This CDR3 contains 13 residues. Sequencing used immunoSEQ multiplex PCR; TCRdb keeps in-frame clones, though not all of them. The sample holds 110,000 to 150,000 clones; roughly 80% are singletons and the top ten take about 8%. This chain joins TRBV7-2 and TRBJ2-1; 8 bases map to TRBD1. The TCR was taken from a human donor in a cohort sampled during active COVID-19. Sequencing was performed on peripheral blood. CDR3 sequence (DNA): TGTGCCAGCAGCAAAGACAGGGGAGATGAGCAGTTCTTC. The encoded protein is CASSKDRGDEQFF.